This T cell receptor (beta chain) was found in a study of molecular identifiers for immune sequencing clone quantification. Each CDR3 protein is one row after TCRdb ran MiXCR on the PCR reads. This sample yields under 650,000 distinct CDR3 sequences, of which 15% to 20% are seen a single time; 0.75% to 0.95% belongs to the top ten. From about 20,000 to 1,000,000 sorted cells, naive CD8 libraries were generated with 10%, 30% or 50% RNA. A CD8+CD4-CCR7+CD45RA+ gate was used to sort naive CD8 T cells. This clonotype was seen at least ten times. Material for sequencing was naive CD8+ T cells from blood, with Jurkat cell RNA spiked in. Subset in this sample: FACS-sorted CD8+CD4-CCR7+CD45RA+ naive T cells. This receptor was identified in a human donor in good health. Some libraries in this study had Jurkat cell RNA spiked in.

The CDR3 DNA reads as TGCGCCAGCAGCTTAGAAAGGGGCGCACCCTACGAGCAGTACTTC. Translating it yields CASSLERGAPYEQYF. The J gene is TRBJ2-7, the V gene TRBV5-1; D perhaps matches TRBD1 (5 bases). The V gene lost 2 bases and the J gene lost 2 bases, with 14 bases spanning the gap. The CDR3 spans 15 residues. Germline lookup yields CDR1 SGHRS and CDR2 YFSETQ.